These 27 T cell receptor beta chains were all obtained from the same sample, sequenced in a study of T cells in tuberculosis. TCRdb's table, derived via immunoSEQ multiplex PCR, lists solely in-frame clones and lacks some. The sample has roughly 32,000 clones, nearly 97% seen once. The source material was PBMCs. Source of these receptors: a donor aged 10-29 years with latent tuberculosis or without tuberculosis infection.

The chain employs TRBV28 and TRBJ2-7, with a possible D match to TRBD1 (6 bases). This CDR3 has 14 residues. Deletions cut 1 base from V and 3 bases from J, with 10 bases between. Per the germline V gene, CDR1 is MDHEN and CDR2 is SYDVKM. CDR3 sequence: CASSLLGQNYEQYF. CDR3 DNA sequence: TGTGCCAGCAGTTTATTAGGACAGAACTACGAGCAGTACTTC. The variable domain in full, with the rest retrieved from reference TRBV28 and TRBJ2-7, is DVKVTQSSRYLVKRTGEKVFLECVQDMDHENMFWYRQDPGLGLRLIYFSYDVKMKEKGDIPEGYSVSREKKERFSLILESASTNQTSMYLCASSLLGQNYEQYFGPGTRLTVT.

A remark on this clone: Its ends do not fully match the called genes, so a read error is possible. The CDR3 nucleotides are TGTGCCAGCAGCCCAGACTGGGGGGGGGCTGAGGGTCTCTTT. Translating gives CASSPDWGGAEGLF. The genes are TRBV7-9 and TRBJ1-1, with TRBD1 as a possible D gene (6 bases). Germline V CDR1 and CDR2: SEHNR, FQNEAQ (reference sequence). There are 14 residues in the CDR3.

The rearrangement links TRBV11-2 to TRBJ2-4, with D possibly matching TRBD1 (5 bases). The V gene's germline CDR1 is SGHAT and CDR2 FQNNGV. The ends were cut back, 2 bases at V and 1 base at J, with 12 bases in the middle. This CDR3 is built from 16 residues. CDR3 coding DNA: TGTGCCAGCAGCTTAATCTACTCAGGGGCCAAAAACATTCAGTACTTC. It codes for CASSLIYSGAKNIQYF.

This chain uses TRBV5-1 with TRBJ2-2, with a weak D call TRBD1 (5 bases). The CDR3 spans 15 residues. V lost 0 bases to trimming and J lost 6 bases, with 12 bases between them. Germline CDR1 and CDR2: SGHRS and YFSETQ. CDR3 DNA: TGCGCCAGCAGCTTGGGGGTACAGGTTGCCGGGGAGCTGTTTTTT. Protein sequence: CASSLGVQVAGELFF.

The rearrangement uses TRBV13 and TRBJ1-1; a weak D match, TRBD1 (5 bases). CDR1 is PRHDT and CDR2 is FYEKMQ in the germline V gene (reference sequence). V lost 5 bases and J lost 5, with 15 bases in between. This CDR3 spans 14 amino acids. The CDR3 nucleotides read TGTGCCAGCAGCAAAGGGGAAGAAGGGACTGAAGCTTTCTTT. It translates to CASSKGEEGTEAFF. The full variable domain, rest sourced from reference TRBV13 and TRBJ1-1, is AAGVIQSPRHLIKEKRETATLKCYPIPRHDTVYWYQQGPGQDPQFLISFYEKMQSDKGSIPDRFSAQQFSDYHSELNMSSLELGDSALYFCASSKGEEGTEAFFGQGTRLTVV.

The chain is built from TRBV19 and TRBJ2-1; D possibly corresponds to TRBD1 (5 bases). V lost 3 bases and J lost 7, with 10 bases in between. There are 13 residues in the CDR3. Germline V CDR1 and CDR2: LNHDA, SQIVND (reference sequence). CDR3 loop: CASSIQGGNEQFF. The CDR3 DNA reads TGTGCCAGTAGTATTCAGGGTGGGAATGAGCAGTTCTTC.

The chain carries TRBV5-1 and TRBJ2-7; TRBD1 matches at 11 bases. J was trimmed by 1 base and V by 4 bases; bases with no gene match: 10. Germline V gene data show CDR1 as SGHRS and CDR2 as YFSETQ. The CDR3 is 17 amino acids. The DNA for the CDR3 is TGCGCCAGCAGCCGCCCTACCGGGACAGGGGGATCCTACGAGCAGTACTTC. As protein: CASSRPTGTGGSYEQYF. The full variable domain, its missing parts supplied by reference TRBV5-1 and TRBJ2-7, is KAGVTQTPRYLIKTRGQQVTLSCSPISGHRSVSWYQQTPGQGLQFLFEYFSETQRNKGNFPGRFSGRQFSNSRSEMNVSTLELGDSALYLCASSRPTGTGGSYEQYFGPGTRLTVT.

J is TRBJ1-1 and V is TRBV18; D is perhaps TRBD1 (5 bases). This CDR3 is built from 18 residues. V lost 3 bases to trimming and J lost 2 bases, with 22 bases between them. Germline CDR1 and CDR2: KGHSH and LQKENI. The CDR3 nucleotides read TGTGCCAGCTCACCTCAGGGTGGGTCAAATTGGGGAAACACTGAAGCTTTCTTT. This gives the protein CASSPQGGSNWGNTEAFF.

This clone was observed once. The chain carries TRBV11-1 and TRBJ2-1, with 8 bases lining up with TRBD1. The CDR3 is 16 residues long. The trim removed 3 bases at V and 2 bases at J, leaving 6 bases unmatched. The germline V gene encodes CDR1 SGHAT and CDR2 FQDESV (reference sequence). CDR3 DNA: TGTGCCAGCAGCTTGGATAGGACAGGGCCCTACAATGAGCAGTTCTTC. Amino acids: CASSLDRTGPYNEQFF.

This clone has more than one count but fewer than ten. The rearrangement joins TRBV5-4 to TRBJ1-1, with unresolved D. Germline values: CDR1 SGHNT, CDR2 YYREEE (reference sequence). V was shortened by 0 bases and J by 5 bases, with 11 bases between the two germline ends. There are 14 residues in the CDR3. The CDR3 DNA reads as TGTGCCAGCAGCTTGGACAACAGAAGGACTGAAGCTTTCTTT. Translation: CASSLDNRRTEAFF. The variable domain in full, completed from reference TRBV5-4 and TRBJ1-1, reads ETGVTQSPTHLIKTRGQQVTLRCSSQSGHNTVSWYQQALGQGPQFIFQYYREEENGRGNFPPRFSGLQFPNYSSELNVNALELDDSALYLCASSLDNRRTEAFFGQGTRLTVV.

The count of this clone is one. V and J are TRBV2 and TRBJ2-7; 7 bases map to TRBD2. The ends lost 7 bases at V and 3 bases at J; junction bases unmatched: 6. The CDR3 totals 13 residues. CDR1 is SNHLY, CDR2 FYNNEI, per germline. In DNA form, the CDR3 reads TGTGCCAGCACCCTGACGGGGGGCTACGAGCAGTACTTC. Protein product: CASTLTGGYEQYF.

The CDR3 region has the DNA TGTGCCAGCAGCCAGGGGTACAACGGAAACACCATATATTTT. Amino acid sequence: CASSQGYNGNTIYF. This sequence joins TRBV7-8 and TRBJ1-3; D might be TRBD1 (6 bases). Trimming shortened V by 5 bases and J by 4 bases, and 12 bases separated the two germline ends. Germline values: CDR1 SGHVS, CDR2 FQNEAQ. The CDR3 extends over 14 amino acids. Using reference TRBV7-8 and TRBJ1-3 for the parts outside the CDR3, the full variable domain is GAGVSQSPRYKVAKRGQDVALRCDPISGHVSLFWYQQALGQGPEFLTYFQNEAQLDKSGLPSDRFFAERPEGSVSTLKIQRTQQEDSAVYLCASSQGYNGNTIYFGEGSWLTVV.

The chain recombines TRBV27 with TRBJ2-7, with 9 bases fitting TRBD1. CDR1 MNHEY and CDR2 SMNVEV come from the germline V gene (reference sequence). V was clipped by 7 bases and J by 3 bases; unmatched bases: 10. This CDR3 comprises 15 residues. The CDR3 nucleotides are TGTGCCAGCACTACCGGGACAGGGAGGGTCTACGAGCAGTACTTC. As protein: CASTTGTGRVYEQYF.

DNA for the CDR3: TGTGCCAGCAGCTTAGGTTCTACCGCCTATTCAGATACGCAGTATTTT. It encodes CASSLGSTAYSDTQYF. The chain is built from TRBV7-9 and TRBJ2-3; the D is unclear. V was clipped by 1 base and J by 4 bases, with 15 bases between them. CDR1 and CDR2 from the germline V gene are SEHNR and FQNEAQ (reference sequence). The CDR3 is made up of 16 amino acids.

The J gene is TRBJ1-3, the V gene TRBV7-6; D remains unclear. Germline V CDR1 and CDR2: SGHVS, FNYEAQ. The CDR3 sequence is 16 residues long. V was cut by 4 bases and J by 1 base, with 14 bases left in between. For the CDR3, the DNA is TGTGCCAGCAGCTCCAACTCCAGAGGGTCTGGAAACACCATATATTTT. Its translation: CASSSNSRGSGNTIYF.

The chain is built from TRBV19 and TRBJ2-7; tentative D call: TRBD2 (6 bases). The CDR3 spans 14 residues. Germline V lookup: CDR1 LNHDA, CDR2 SQIVND (reference sequence). V was cut by 3 bases and J by 4 bases, with 13 bases left in between. The CDR3 loop is CASSIQGGRYEQYF. As DNA, the CDR3 is TGTGCCAGTAGTATTCAGGGAGGAAGATACGAGCAGTACTTC.

The V call is TRBV15, the J call TRBJ2-3; 12 bases fit TRBD2. The CDR3 has 15 residues. The junction had 7 bases not matched to a gene; V was cut back by 5 bases and J by 7 bases. Germline CDR1 reads LNHNV; CDR2 reads YYDKDF (reference sequence). The CDR3 coding sequence is TGTGCCACCAGCCTACCTAGCGGGGGGGTTTATACGCAGTATTTT. Its protein product is CATSLPSGGVYTQYF.

The table lists this clone with a count of one. The rearrangement joins TRBV14 to TRBJ2-7, with 8 bases that match TRBD1. Germline CDR1 and CDR2: SGHDN and FVKESK. The CDR3 is 13 residues long. V lost 4 bases, J lost 6 bases, and 5 bases stayed unmatched. CDR3 nucleotide sequence: TGTGCCAGCAGCCTTTGGACAGGGTCCGAGCAGTACTTC. It codes for CASSLWTGSEQYF.

This clone was picked up one time. CDR3 protein: CASSLAGQGHQPQHF. CDR3 in DNA: TGTGCCAGCAGCTTAGCGGGGCAGGGTCATCAGCCCCAGCATTTT. This chain uses TRBV7-9 with TRBJ1-5, with D maybe TRBD1 (5 bases). This CDR3 spans 15 amino acids. Looked up from germline, CDR1 is SEHNR and CDR2 is FQNEAQ (reference sequence). V was shortened by 0 bases and J by 5 bases, with 11 bases between the two germline ends.

The chain couples TRBV30 to TRBJ1-3; D may be TRBD1 (5 bases). Trimming cost V 4 bases and J 6 bases, with 16 bases left between them. This CDR3 is 14 amino acids long. Germline loops: CDR1 GTSNPN, CDR2 SVGIG (reference sequence). The CDR3 spells CAWIGTGRANTIYF. The CDR3 DNA reads TGTGCCTGGATAGGTACAGGCCGTGCAAACACCATATATTTT.

The chain uses TRBV11-2 and TRBJ2-1, with 9 bases identical to TRBD1. Germline assignment: CDR1 SGHAT and CDR2 FQNNGV. This CDR3 contains 15 residues. V lost 6 bases to trimming and J lost 6 bases; unmatched junction nucleotides: 9. The CDR3 sequence is CASSYTGTGINEQFF. CDR3 DNA: TGTGCCAGCAGTTATACCGGGACAGGGATCAATGAGCAGTTCTTC.

This chain joins TRBV6-1 and TRBJ1-2, with D perhaps TRBD1 (5 bases). The CDR3 contains 14 residues. Trimming removed 7 bases from V and 2 bases from J, with 14 bases in between. Per the germline V gene, CDR1 is MNHNS and CDR2 is SASEGT. The CDR3 protein is CASILQGGNYGYTF. The CDR3, as DNA: TGTGCCAGCATACTCCAGGGTGGGAACTATGGCTACACCTTC.

The chain has TRBV29-1 and TRBJ1-3; D ambiguous. Germline V CDR1 and CDR2: SQVTM, ANQGSEA. Trimming took 3 bases from V and 3 from J, leaving 3 bases between them. There are 11 residues in the CDR3. CDR3 sequence reads: CSVEYGNTIYF. In DNA form, the CDR3 reads TGCAGCGTTGAGTATGGAAACACCATATATTTT.

This chain connects TRBV27 to TRBJ2-1; D ambiguous. Germline V gives CDR1 MNHEY, CDR2 SMNVEV (reference sequence). V was shortened by 8 bases and J by 0 bases, with 17 bases between the two germline ends. The CDR3 spans 16 residues. CDR3 region: CASRPTAGGSYNEQFF. CDR3 in DNA: TGTGCCAGCCGACCGACCGCCGGCGGCTCCTACAATGAGCAGTTCTTC.

V usage is TRBV5-1 and J usage is TRBJ1-4; 9 bases map to TRBD1. Trimming cost V 5 bases and J 7 bases; bases outside gene matches: 6. The CDR3 runs to 14 residues. CDR1 and CDR2 (germline): SGHRS, YFSETQ. In DNA, the CDR3 is TGCGCCAGCAGGCCTGGACAGGGGTTTGAAAAACTGTTTTTT. This sequence encodes CASRPGQGFEKLFF. Using reference TRBV5-1 and TRBJ1-4 for the parts outside the CDR3, the full variable domain is KAGVTQTPRYLIKTRGQQVTLSCSPISGHRSVSWYQQTPGQGLQFLFEYFSETQRNKGNFPGRFSGRQFSNSRSEMNVSTLELGDSALYLCASRPGQGFEKLFFGSGTQLSVL.

V is TRBV7-3 and J is TRBJ2-5; TRBD1 is a possible D gene (6 bases). V dropped 5 bases and J dropped 3 bases, with 10 bases sitting between them. The V gene's germline CDR1 is SGHTA and CDR2 FQGTGA. The CDR3 spans 13 residues. The CDR3 DNA is TGTGCCAGCAGCCAGTCAGGGGAAGAGACCCAGTACTTC. It yields the protein CASSQSGEETQYF.

The chain joins TRBV6-1 to TRBJ1-5; D unclear. The CDR3 runs to 14 residues. The V gene lost 4 bases and the J gene lost 0 bases, with 7 bases spanning the gap. The germline V gene encodes CDR1 MNHNS and CDR2 SASEGT. Here the CDR3 reads CASSALYSNQPQHF. CDR3 sequence (DNA): TGTGCCAGCAGTGCCCTTTATAGCAATCAGCCCCAGCATTTT.